This T cell receptor (beta chain) was sequenced for a study of blood T cell repertoires in COVID-19. Study details: COVID-19 samples, acute and convalescent, were from the United States, Italy and Spain.

The authors' processing: Estimation of nucleated cell counts relied on the amplification of reference gene primers. Sequencing used immunoSEQ multiplex PCR; TCRdb keeps in-frame clones, though not all of them. V and J calls and clone size come straight from that table; D and trimming were deduced from the DNA. Found here are about 73,000 clones, roughly nine tenths of them singletons; the top ten hold 5% to 6.5%. The specimen was peripheral blood. This receptor was identified in a woman younger than 35 with acute or convalescent COVID-19.

The CDR3 protein is CASSLLARQGSDYGYTF. The CDR3 nucleotides are TGTGCCAGCAGTTTATTAGCGAGACAGGGGTCTGACTATGGCTACACCTTC. This chain uses TRBV28 with TRBJ1-2, with 8 bases lining up with TRBD1. Germline loops: CDR1 MDHEN, CDR2 SYDVKM. The CDR3 has 17 amino acids. With V trimmed by 1 base and J by 3 bases, 10 bases remained unmatched.